This T cell receptor (beta chain) comes out of a study of shared clonotypes between healthy human individuals. About the research overall: Contributing individuals were a couple of females and a few males aged 18 to 49. Study-wide points: Despite large depth, rarefaction showed incomplete sorted-subset sequencing.

Comment on this clone: Its antigen is still unknown.

The material for each subset, its genomic DNA, was split evenly across several immunoSEQ plates. Sequencing was performed with immunoSEQ multiplex PCR; in TCRdb, only in-frame clones are kept and a portion is missing. Among about 1.4 million clones listed, approximately 96% were seen once. Trimming removed 0 bases from V and 2 bases from J; junction bases left unmatched: 20. The V gene's germline CDR1 is SGHRS and CDR2 YFSETQ. The CDR3 consists of 23 residues. Material: naive CD4+ T cells sorted from blood. Subset reported: CD45RA+ positively selected. The V call is TRBV5-1, the J call TRBJ2-3; 14 nucleotides line up with TRBD2. The TCR comes from a man aged 25-45 years in good health. The DNA of the CDR3 is TGCGCCAGCAGCTTGGGATGGCAGGGTCATGGTCTGACTAGCGGGAGGGCCACAGATACGCAGTATTTT. Translating it yields CASSLGWQGHGLTSGRATDTQYF. The complete variable domain, with remaining parts taken from reference TRBV5-1 and TRBJ2-3, reads KAGVTQTPRYLIKTRGQQVTLSCSPISGHRSVSWYQQTPGQGLQFLFEYFSETQRNKGNFPGRFSGRQFSNSRSEMNVSTLELGDSALYLCASSLGWQGHGLTSGRATDTQYFGPGTRLTVL.